This T cell receptor (beta chain) was recorded in a study of cytomegalovirus exposure and HLA in healthy donors. The study, taken as a whole, reports: Accurate prediction of most subjects' HLA-A and HLA-B alleles from TCR beta sequences was reported. Under in vitro conditions, a few CMV-associated chains were confirmed as specific for CMV antigens.

Losses at the gene ends were 6 bases for V and 3 bases for J; bases not matched to a gene: 6. This CDR3 comprises 16 residues. From germline, CDR1 is MDHEN and CDR2 SYDVKM. Concerning this clone: As yet, its antigen is unknown.

PCR used 60 Vbeta primers and 13 Jbeta primers. Data came from immunoSEQ multiplex PCR; TCRdb stores just in-frame clones and leaves some out. Of 150,000 to 200,000 clones in the sample, roughly 87% were seen once. V and J are TRBV28 and TRBJ2-7; the match to TRBD2 covers 15 bases. The origin of this receptor is a man aged 35 to 55 in good health and CMV-seronegative. The sample taken for sequencing was PBMCs. For the CDR3, the DNA is TGTGCCAGCAGCCTGGGACTAGCGGGGGGAAACTACGAGCAGTACTTC. It encodes CASSLGLAGGNYEQYF.